This TCR beta chain was sequenced in a study of OX40 agonist ivuxolimab in advanced cancers. TCRdb's copy holds only in-frame clones and misses some; the assay was immunoSEQ multiplex PCR. The sample holds almost 90,000 clones, approximately 90% seen once. Germline assignment: CDR1 MGHRA and CDR2 YSYEKL. V shed 3 bases and J 3 bases; nucleotides not matched to a gene: 7. The CDR3 loop spans 15 amino acids. V usage is TRBV4-1 and J usage is TRBJ1-1; 7 bases are a match to TRBD1. This TCR was sampled from an adult with an advanced solid tumor such as melanoma, head and neck, liver or kidney cancer. The sequences come from CD4+ or CD8+ T cells sorted from blood, collected in a trial of the OX40 agonist ivuxolimab. In nucleotides, the CDR3 is TGCGCCAGCAGCCAGGCCCTGACAGGGCACACTGAAGCTTTCTTT. Its translation is CASSQALTGHTEAFF.